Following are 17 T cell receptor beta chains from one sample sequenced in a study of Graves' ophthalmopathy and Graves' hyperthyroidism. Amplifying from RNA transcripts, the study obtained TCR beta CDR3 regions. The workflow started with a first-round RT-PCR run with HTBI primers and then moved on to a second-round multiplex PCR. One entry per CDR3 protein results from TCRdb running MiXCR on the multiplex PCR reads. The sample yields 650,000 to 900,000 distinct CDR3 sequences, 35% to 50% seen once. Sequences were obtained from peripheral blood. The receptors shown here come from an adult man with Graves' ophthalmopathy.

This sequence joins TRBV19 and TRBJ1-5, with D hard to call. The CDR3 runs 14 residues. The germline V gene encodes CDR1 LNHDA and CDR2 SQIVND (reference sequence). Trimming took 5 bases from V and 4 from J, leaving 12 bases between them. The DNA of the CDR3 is TGTGCCAGTAGTCCACCCCTTAGGAATCAGCCCCAGCATTTT. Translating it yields CASSPPLRNQPQHF.

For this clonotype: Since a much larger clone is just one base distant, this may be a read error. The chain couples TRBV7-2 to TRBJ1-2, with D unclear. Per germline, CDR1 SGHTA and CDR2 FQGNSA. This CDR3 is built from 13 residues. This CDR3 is CASNLNGPYGYTF. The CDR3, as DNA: TGTGCCAGCAACTTAAACGGTCCCTATGGCTACACCTTC.

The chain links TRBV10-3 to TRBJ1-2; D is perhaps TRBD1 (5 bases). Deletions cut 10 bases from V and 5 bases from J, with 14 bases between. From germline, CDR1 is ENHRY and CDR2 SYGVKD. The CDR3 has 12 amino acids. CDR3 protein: CASDSRGYGYTF. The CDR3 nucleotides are TGTGCCAGCGACTCACGGGGGTATGGCTACACCTTC.

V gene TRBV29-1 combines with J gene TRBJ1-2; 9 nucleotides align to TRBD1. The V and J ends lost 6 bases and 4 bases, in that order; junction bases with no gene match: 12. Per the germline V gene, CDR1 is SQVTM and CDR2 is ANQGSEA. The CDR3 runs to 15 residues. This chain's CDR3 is CSVVRGGQGGYGYTF. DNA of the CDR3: TGCAGCGTCGTTCGGGGGGGACAGGGCGGCTATGGCTACACCTTC.

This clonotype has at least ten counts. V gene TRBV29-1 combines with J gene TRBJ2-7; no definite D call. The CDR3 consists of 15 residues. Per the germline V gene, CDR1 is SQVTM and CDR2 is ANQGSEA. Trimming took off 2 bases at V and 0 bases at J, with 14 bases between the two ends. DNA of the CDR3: TGCAGCGTTGAACAGACGATTGGTGTCTCCTACGAGCAGTACTTC. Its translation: CSVEQTIGVSYEQYF.

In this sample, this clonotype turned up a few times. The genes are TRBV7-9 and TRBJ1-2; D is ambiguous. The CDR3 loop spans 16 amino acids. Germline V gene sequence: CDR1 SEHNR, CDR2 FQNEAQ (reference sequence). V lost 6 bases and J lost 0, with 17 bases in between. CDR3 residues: CASSLLWTDANYGYTF. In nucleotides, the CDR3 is TGTGCCAGCAGTTTACTGTGGACGGACGCTAACTATGGCTACACCTTC.

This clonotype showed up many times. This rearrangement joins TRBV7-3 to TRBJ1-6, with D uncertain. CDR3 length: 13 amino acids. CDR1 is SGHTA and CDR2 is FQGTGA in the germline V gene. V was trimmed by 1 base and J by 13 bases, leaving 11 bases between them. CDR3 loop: CASSLSPAEPLHF. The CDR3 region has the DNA TGTGCCAGCAGCTTAAGTCCTGCCGAGCCCCTCCACTTT.

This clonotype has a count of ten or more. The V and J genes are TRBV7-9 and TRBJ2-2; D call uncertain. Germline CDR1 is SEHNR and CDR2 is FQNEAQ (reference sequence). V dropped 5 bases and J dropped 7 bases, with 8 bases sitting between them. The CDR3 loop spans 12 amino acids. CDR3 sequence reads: CASSPRVGELFF. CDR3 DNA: TGTGCCAGCAGCCCACGTGTCGGGGAGCTGTTTTTT.

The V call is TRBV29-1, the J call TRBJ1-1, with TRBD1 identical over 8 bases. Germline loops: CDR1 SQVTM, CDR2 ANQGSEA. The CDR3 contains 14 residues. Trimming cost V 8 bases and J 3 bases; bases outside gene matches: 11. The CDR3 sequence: CSLGQGVRDTEAFF. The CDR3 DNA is TGCAGCTTAGGACAGGGCGTGAGGGACACTGAAGCTTTCTTT.

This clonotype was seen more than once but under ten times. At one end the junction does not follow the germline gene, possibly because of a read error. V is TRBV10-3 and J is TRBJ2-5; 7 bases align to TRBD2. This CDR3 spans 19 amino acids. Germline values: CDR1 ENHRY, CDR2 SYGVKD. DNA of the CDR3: TGTGCCAGCAGTGAAGTCTCAAGTGGGAGGGTAGGAGGGCAAGAGACCCAGTACTTC. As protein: CASSEVSSGRVGGQETQYF.

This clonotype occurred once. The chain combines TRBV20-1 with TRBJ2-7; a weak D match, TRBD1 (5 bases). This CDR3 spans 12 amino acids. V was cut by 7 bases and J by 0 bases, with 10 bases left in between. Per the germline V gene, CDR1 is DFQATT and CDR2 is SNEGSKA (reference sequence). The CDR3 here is CSGGLYSYEQYF. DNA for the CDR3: TGCAGTGGGGGCCTATACTCCTACGAGCAGTACTTC.

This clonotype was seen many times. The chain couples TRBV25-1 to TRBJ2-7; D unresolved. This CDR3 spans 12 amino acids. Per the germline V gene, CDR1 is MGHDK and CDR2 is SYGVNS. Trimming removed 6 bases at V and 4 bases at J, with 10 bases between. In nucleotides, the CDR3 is TGTGCCAGCAGATTAGGCCCTTACGAGCAGTACTTC. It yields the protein CASRLGPYEQYF.

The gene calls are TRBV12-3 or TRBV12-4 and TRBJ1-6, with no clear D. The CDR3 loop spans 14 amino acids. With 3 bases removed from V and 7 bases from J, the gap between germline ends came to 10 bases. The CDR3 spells CASSFSRRNSPLHF. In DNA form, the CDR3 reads TGTGCCAGCAGTTTTTCCCGGCGAAATTCACCCCTCCACTTT.

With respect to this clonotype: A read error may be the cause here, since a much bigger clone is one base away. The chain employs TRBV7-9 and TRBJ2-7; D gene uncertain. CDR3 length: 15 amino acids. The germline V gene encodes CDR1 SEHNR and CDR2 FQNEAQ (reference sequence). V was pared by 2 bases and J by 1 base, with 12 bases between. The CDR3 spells CASSLMVHSSYEQYF. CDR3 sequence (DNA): TGTGCCAGCAGCTTAATGGTCCACTCTTCCTACGAGCAGTACTTC.

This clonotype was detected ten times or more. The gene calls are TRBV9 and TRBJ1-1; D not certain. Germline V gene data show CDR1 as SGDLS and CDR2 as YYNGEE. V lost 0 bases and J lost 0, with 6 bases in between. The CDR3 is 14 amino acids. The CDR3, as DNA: TGTGCCAGCAGCGTAGATAGGATGAACACTGAAGCTTTCTTT. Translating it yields CASSVDRMNTEAFF. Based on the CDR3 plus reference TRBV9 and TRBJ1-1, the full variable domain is DSGVTQTPKHLITATGQRVTLRCSPRSGDLSVYWYQQSLDQGLQFLIQYYNGEERAKGNILERFSAQQFPDLHSELNLSSLELGDSALYFCASSVDRMNTEAFFGQGTRLTVV.

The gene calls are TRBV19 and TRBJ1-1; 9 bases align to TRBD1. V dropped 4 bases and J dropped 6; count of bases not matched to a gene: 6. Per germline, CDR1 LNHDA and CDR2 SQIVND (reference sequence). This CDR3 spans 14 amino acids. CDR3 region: CASSRAGQGSEAFF. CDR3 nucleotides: TGTGCCAGTAGTAGAGCGGGACAGGGCTCTGAAGCTTTCTTT. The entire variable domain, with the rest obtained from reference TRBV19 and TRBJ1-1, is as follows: DGGITQSPKYLFRKEGQNVTLSCEQNLNHDAMYWYRQDPGQGLRLIYYSQIVNDFQKGDIAEGYSVSREKKESFPLTVTSAQKNPTAFYLCASSRAGQGSEAFFGQGTRLTVV.

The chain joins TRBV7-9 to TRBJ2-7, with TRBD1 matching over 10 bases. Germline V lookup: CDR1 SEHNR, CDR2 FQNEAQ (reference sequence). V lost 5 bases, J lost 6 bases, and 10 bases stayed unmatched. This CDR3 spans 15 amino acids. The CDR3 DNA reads TGTGCCAGCAGCCTATCGACAGGGGGCGTGGGCGAGCAGTACTTC. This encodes CASSLSTGGVGEQYF.